This is a list of T cell receptor beta chains from one sample in a study of control samples from healthy donors and cancer patients. Repertoires were generated with immunoSEQ multiplex PCR, while TCRdb's copy carries only in-frame clones and drops some. Among 400,000 to 500,000 clones listed, more than 80% were seen once. Sequencing was done on a sample of PBMCs. These receptors originate from a man aged 35 to 55 with head and neck cancer. CDR3s leave out the opening cysteine and the closing phenylalanine or tryptophan. The D gene is left open where the match is weak. For some rows the clone size is stated as once, few or many, or as a class when expanded; others skip it.

>TRBV30|TRBJ2-1|once|NA
AWSVGGSSYNEQF
>TRBV19|TRBJ1-3|NA|NA
ASIRTVSGNTIY
>TRBV18|TRBJ2-1|NA|TRBD1
ASSSPDRGHEQF
>TRBV5-1|TRBJ2-5|once|TRBD2
ASSLLLSGSLETQY
>TRBV6-1|TRBJ2-7|NA|TRBD2
ASSEAVTGGIYEQY
>TRBV7-2|TRBJ2-1|NA|NA
ASSKGSRSNNEQF
>TRBV19|TRBJ1-5|NA|NA
ASTERAINQPQH
>TRBV3-1/TRBV3-2|TRBJ1-3|NA|NA
ASSPVGAFSGNTIY
>TRBV6-5|TRBJ2-7|once|NA
ASSEIRRNEQY
>TRBV6-5|TRBJ1-1|once|NA
ASSYRGQNTEAF
>TRBV18|TRBJ1-2|NA|NA
ASSPTPNNYGYT
>TRBV28|TRBJ1-2|NA|TRBD1
ASSLATGGDNYGYT
>TRBV28|TRBJ2-1|NA|NA
ASSPPPTGNYNEQF
>TRBV6-5|TRBJ2-1|NA|TRBD1
ASSYVDRGKNEQF
>TRBV10-3|TRBJ2-1|NA|TRBD1
AINGQGPPGFGNEQF
>TRBV30|TRBJ1-6|NA|NA
ASTQLRSGPLH
>TRBV6-6|TRBJ1-5|NA|NA
ASSWSGEGNQPQH
>TRBV11-2|TRBJ2-1|NA|TRBD2
ASSLEPAGDEQF
>TRBV5-1|TRBJ1-5|NA|TRBD1
ASSSGQGDQPQH
>TRBV4-1|TRBJ2-5|NA|NA
ASSQNGAASYETQY
>TRBV5-1|TRBJ1-1|NA|NA
ASRTGTDEAF
>TRBV5-1|TRBJ1-4|NA|NA
ASSLGSWANEKLF
>TRBV6-5|TRBJ1-2|NA|TRBD1
ASSLDRRGRGYT
>TRBV2|TRBJ2-2|once|NA
ASSENSNTGELF
>TRBV30|TRBJ1-6|NA|NA
ARSVTNSPLH
>TRBV5-1|TRBJ2-7|NA|NA
ASSPGLPREEQY
>TRBV19|TRBJ2-5|NA|NA
ASSIGGRGQETQY
>TRBV7-9|TRBJ1-1|NA|TRBD1
ASSIQGALQAF
>TRBV19|TRBJ1-5|NA|NA
ASKEMGRAPQH
>TRBV11-2|TRBJ2-1|NA|TRBD1
ASSLDWEGQGARNEQF
>TRBV19|TRBJ2-2|few|NA
ASQLGSWVSVTQNTGELF